The present T cell receptor (beta chain) was sequenced within a study of CD8+CD57+ T cells in acquired aplastic anemia. Overall study: The DNA of sorted CD4+ and CD8+ cells averaged around 3 ug.

CDR3 and TCR beta VDJ profiling relied on genomic DNA as the template. TCRdb ran MiXCR on the reads and lists one entry per CDR3 protein. The sample has about 43,000 distinct CDR3 sequences, over 55% seen once. Flow cytometry had shown expanded CD8+CD57+ cells in the patients chosen for sequencing. Looked up from germline, CDR1 is MNHNS and CDR2 is SASEGT. The CDR3 spans 15 residues. The V gene end was trimmed by 4 bases and the J gene end by 3 bases; junction bases not matched to a gene: 7. V is TRBV6-1 and J is TRBJ2-7; 9 nucleotides match TRBD1. The receptor's source is a human donor with aplastic anemia. The material sequenced was sorted CD4+, CD8+, or CD8+CD57+ T cells (not recorded which) from PBMCs. The CDR3 DNA sequence: TGTGCCAGCAGTGCATGGGACAGGGCCGGCTACGAGCAGTACTTC. Translation: CASSAWDRAGYEQYF.